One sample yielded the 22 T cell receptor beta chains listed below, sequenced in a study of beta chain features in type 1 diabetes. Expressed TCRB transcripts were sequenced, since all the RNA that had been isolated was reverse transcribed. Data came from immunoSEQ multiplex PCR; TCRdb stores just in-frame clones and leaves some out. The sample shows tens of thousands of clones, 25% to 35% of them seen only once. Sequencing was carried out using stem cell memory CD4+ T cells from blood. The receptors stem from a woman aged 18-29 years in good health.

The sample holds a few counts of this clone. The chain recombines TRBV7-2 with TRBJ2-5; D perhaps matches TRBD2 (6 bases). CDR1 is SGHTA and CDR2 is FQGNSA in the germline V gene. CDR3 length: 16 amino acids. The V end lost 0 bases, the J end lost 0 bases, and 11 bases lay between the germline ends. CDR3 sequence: CASSLARDWYQETQYF. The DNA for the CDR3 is TGTGCCAGCAGCTTAGCGAGGGACTGGTACCAAGAGACCCAGTACTTC.

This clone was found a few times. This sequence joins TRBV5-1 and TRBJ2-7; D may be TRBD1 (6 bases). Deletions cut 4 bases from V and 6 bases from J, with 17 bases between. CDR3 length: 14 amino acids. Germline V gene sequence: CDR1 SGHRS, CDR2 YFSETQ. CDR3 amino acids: CASSGGQIQSEQYF. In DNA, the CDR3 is TGCGCCAGCAGCGGCGGACAGATCCAGAGCGAGCAGTACTTC.

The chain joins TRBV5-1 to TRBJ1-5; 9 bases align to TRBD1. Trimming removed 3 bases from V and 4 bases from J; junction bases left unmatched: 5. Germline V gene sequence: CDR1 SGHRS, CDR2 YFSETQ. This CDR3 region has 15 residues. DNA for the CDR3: TGCGCCAGCAGCTCAGGGACAGGGAGGAATCAGCCCCAGCATTTT. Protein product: CASSSGTGRNQPQHF.

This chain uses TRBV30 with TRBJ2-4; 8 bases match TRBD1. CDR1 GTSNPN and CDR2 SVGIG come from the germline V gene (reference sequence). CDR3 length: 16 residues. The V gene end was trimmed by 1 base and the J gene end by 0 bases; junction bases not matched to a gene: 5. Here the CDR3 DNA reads TGTGCCTGGAGTGACGGGACAGGACCAGCCAAAAACATTCAGTACTTC. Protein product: CAWSDGTGPAKNIQYF.

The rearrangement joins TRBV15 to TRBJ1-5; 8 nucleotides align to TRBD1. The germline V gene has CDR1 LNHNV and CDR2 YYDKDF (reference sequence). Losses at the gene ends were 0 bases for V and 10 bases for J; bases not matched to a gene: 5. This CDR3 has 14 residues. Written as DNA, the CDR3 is TGTGCCACCAGCAGAGAACAGGGGGTAGTTCCCCAGCATTTT. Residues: CATSREQGVVPQHF.

In DNA form, the CDR3 reads TGTGCCAGTAGTGAAAGACAAGGCCTTTTGCACGAGCAGTACTTC. Protein: CASSERQGLLHEQYF. The chain is built from TRBV19 and TRBJ2-7; D is unclear. Germline V gene data show CDR1 as LNHDA and CDR2 as SQIVND (reference sequence). V was shortened by 5 bases and J by 5 bases, with 19 bases between the two germline ends. The CDR3 spans 15 residues.

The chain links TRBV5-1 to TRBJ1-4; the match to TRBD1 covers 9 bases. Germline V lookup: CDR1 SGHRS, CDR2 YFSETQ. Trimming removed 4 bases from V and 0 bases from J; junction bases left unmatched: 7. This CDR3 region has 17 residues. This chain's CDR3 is CASSPGGTGSTNEKLFF. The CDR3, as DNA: TGCGCCAGCAGCCCGGGGGGGACAGGGTCAACTAATGAAAAACTGTTTTTT.

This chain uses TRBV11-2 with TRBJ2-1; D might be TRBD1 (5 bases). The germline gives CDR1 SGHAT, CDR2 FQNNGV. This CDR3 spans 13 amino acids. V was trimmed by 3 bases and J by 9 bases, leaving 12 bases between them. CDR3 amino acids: CASSLQGGLEQFF. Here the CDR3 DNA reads TGTGCCAGCAGCTTGCAGGGTGGGCTTGAGCAGTTCTTC.

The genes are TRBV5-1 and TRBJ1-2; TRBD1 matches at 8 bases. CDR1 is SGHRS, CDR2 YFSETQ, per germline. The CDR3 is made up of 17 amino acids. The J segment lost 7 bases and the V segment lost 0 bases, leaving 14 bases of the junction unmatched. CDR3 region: CASSLGLSTGGGGGYTF. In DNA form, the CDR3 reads TGCGCCAGCAGCTTGGGGCTATCTACAGGGGGAGGTGGTGGCTACACCTTC.

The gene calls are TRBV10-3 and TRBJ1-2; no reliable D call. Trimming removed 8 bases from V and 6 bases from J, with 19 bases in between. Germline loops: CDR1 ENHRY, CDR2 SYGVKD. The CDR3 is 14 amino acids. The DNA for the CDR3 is TGTGCCATCCGTCCGGGGATGACTACGGATGGCTACACCTTC. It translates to CAIRPGMTTDGYTF.

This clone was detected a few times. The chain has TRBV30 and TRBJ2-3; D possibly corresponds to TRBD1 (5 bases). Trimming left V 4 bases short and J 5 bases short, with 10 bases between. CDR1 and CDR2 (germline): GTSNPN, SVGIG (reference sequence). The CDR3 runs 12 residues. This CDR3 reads CAWTPRGDTQYF. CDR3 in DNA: TGTGCCTGGACTCCTAGGGGAGATACGCAGTATTTT.

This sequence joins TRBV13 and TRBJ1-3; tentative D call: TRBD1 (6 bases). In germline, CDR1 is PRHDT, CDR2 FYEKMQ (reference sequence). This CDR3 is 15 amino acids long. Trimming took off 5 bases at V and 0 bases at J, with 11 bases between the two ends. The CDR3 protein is CASSGGLRSGNTIYF. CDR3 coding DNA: TGTGCCAGCAGCGGGGGCCTCCGCTCTGGAAACACCATATATTTT.

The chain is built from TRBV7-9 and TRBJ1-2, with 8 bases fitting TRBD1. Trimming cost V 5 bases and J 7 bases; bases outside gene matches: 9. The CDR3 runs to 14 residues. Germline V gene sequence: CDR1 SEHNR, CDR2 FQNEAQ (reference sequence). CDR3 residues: CASSPADRGGGYTF. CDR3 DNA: TGTGCCAGCAGCCCGGCCGACAGGGGAGGTGGCTACACCTTC. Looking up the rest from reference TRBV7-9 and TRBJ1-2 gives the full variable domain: DTGVSQNPRHKITKRGQNVTFRCDPISEHNRLYWYRQTLGQGPEFLTYFQNEAQLEKSRLLSDRFSAERPKGSFSTLEIQRTEQGDSAMYLCASSPADRGGGYTFGSGTRLTVV.

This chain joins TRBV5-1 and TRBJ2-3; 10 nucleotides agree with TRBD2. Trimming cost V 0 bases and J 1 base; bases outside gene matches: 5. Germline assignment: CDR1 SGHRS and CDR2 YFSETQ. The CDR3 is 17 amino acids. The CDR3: CASSLGPTSGGTDTQYF. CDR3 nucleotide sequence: TGCGCCAGCAGCTTGGGCCCTACTAGCGGGGGCACAGATACGCAGTATTTT.

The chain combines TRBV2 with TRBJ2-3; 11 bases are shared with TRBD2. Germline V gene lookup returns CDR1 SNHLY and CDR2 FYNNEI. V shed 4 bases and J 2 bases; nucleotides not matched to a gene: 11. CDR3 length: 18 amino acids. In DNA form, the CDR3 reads TGTGCCAGCAGTGGTGCTAGCGGGGGGCCAACTTTCACAGATACGCAGTATTTT. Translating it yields CASSGASGGPTFTDTQYF.

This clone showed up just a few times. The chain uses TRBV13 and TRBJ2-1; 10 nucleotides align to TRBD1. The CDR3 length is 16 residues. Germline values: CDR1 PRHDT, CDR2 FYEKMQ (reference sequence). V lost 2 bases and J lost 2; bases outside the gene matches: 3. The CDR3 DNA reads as TGTGCCAGCAGCTTAAGGGACAGGGGCACCTACAATGAGCAGTTCTTC. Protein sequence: CASSLRDRGTYNEQFF.

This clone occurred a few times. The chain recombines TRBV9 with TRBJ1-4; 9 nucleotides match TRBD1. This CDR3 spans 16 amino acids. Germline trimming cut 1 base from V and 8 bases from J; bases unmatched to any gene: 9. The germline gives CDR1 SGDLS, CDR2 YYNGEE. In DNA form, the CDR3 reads TGTGCCAGCAGCGTAAGGGGACAGGGCCGAGGAGAAAAACTGTTTTTT. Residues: CASSVRGQGRGEKLFF.

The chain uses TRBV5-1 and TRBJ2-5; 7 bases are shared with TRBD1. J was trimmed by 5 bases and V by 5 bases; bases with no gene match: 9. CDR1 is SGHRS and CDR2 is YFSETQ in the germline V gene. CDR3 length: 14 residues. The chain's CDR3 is CASRDLTGDETQYF. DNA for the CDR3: TGCGCCAGCAGGGATTTAACAGGGGATGAGACCCAGTACTTC.

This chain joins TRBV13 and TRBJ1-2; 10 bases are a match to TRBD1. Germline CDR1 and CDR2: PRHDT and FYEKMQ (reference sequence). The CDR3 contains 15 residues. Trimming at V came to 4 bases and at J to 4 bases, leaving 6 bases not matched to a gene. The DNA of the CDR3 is TGTGCCAGCAGCTCGCCGGGACAGGGGACCTATGGCTACACCTTC. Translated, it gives CASSSPGQGTYGYTF.

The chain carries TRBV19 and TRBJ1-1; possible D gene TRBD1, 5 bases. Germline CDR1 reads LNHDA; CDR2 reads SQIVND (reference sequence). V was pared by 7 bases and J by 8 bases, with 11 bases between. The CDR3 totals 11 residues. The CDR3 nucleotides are TGTGCCAGTACCATCGGGGGGGAAGCTTTCTTT. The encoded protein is CASTIGGEAFF.

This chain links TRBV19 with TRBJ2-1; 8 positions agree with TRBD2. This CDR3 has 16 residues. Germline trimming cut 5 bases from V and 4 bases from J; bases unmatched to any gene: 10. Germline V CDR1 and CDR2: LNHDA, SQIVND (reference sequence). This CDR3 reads CASSLSLADFYNEQFF. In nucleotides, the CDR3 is TGTGCCAGTAGTCTTTCACTAGCGGACTTTTACAATGAGCAGTTCTTC.

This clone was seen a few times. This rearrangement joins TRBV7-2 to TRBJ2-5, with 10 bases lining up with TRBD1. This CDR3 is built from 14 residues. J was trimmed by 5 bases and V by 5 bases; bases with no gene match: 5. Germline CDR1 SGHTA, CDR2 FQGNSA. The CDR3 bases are TGTGCCAGCAGCAGACAGGGGGCAAGGGAGACCCAGTACTTC. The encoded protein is CASSRQGARETQYF.